This T cell receptor (beta chain) was obtained from a study of shared clonotypes between healthy human individuals. The assay was run at deep level. TCRdb keeps only in-frame clones here, not all; method: immunoSEQ multiplex PCR. This sample yields a few hundred thousand clones, of which around 97% are seen a single time; approximately 0.057% belongs to the top ten. The donors, healthy adults who were HIV-negative, had experienced no recent acute infections or vaccinations. Sequenced input: naive CD4+ T cells sorted from blood. The subset here: CD45RA+ positively selected. This clonotype was sampled from a woman in her 30s in good health.

The chain's CDR3 is CASSPQGADTEAFF. CDR3 sequence (DNA): TGTGCCAGCAGTCCACAGGGGGCAGACACTGAAGCTTTCTTT. This chain joins TRBV7-9 and TRBJ1-1; 9 bases fit TRBD1. V gave up 6 bases and J gave up 3 bases; unmatched junction bases: 5. Germline CDR1 SEHNR, CDR2 FQNEAQ (reference sequence). This CDR3 is 14 amino acids long.